The 5 T cell receptor beta chains below all came from one sample that was sequenced in a study of T cell clonality in common variable immunodeficiency. Study-wide results and caveats: Fewer deletions and N-nucleotide insertions were reportedly seen in common variable immunodeficiency TCR beta sequences.

TCRdb's copy holds only in-frame clones and misses some; the assay was immunoSEQ multiplex PCR. Altogether fewer than 12,000 clones were found in the sample, and no singletons occur. What these receptors recognize is not known. Sequencing used peripheral blood mononuclear cells. All receptors come from a human donor with common variable immunodeficiency.

Comments on this clone: The CDR3 end falls 3 residues outside the read, so it is completed with the germline J gene. This chain uses TRBV18 with TRBJ2-5; D might be TRBD1 (5 bases). V was shortened by 5 bases and J by 4 bases, with 11 bases between the two germline ends. CDR3 length equals 13 residues. The germline V gene encodes CDR1 KGHSH and CDR2 LQKENI. CDR3 loop: CASSSDRTETQYF. CDR3 DNA (partial): TGTGCCAGCTCATCCGACAGAACAGAGACC.

Comments on this clone: The CDR3 end lies 3 residues beyond the end of the read and is filled in from the germline J gene. The chain recombines TRBV5-1 with TRBJ1-1; D is ambiguous. In germline, CDR1 is SGHRS, CDR2 YFSETQ. This CDR3 contains 15 residues. Trimming stripped 0 bases from V and 6 bases from J, with 15 bases between. The chain's CDR3 is CASSLEAGPSAEAFF. The covered CDR3 bases are TGCGCCAGCAGCTTGGAGGCGGGCCCCAGCGCTGAA.

The table lists this clone with a few counts. The CDR3 end falls 3 residues outside the read, so it is completed with the germline J gene. The chain has TRBV19 and TRBJ2-5; the D gene is possibly TRBD2 (6 bases). The CDR3 spans 14 residues. V lost 9 bases and J 1 base, leaving 15 bases between the germline ends. Germline V gives CDR1 LNHDA, CDR2 SQIVND (reference sequence). The CDR3 here is CASSPTAGQETQYF. The part of the CDR3 DNA that was read is TGTGCCAGCAGTCCCACAGCGGGCCAAGAGACC.

This clone was counted only a few times. Sequencing ends 3 residues short of the CDR3 end; the germline J gene provides the rest. The chain employs TRBV19 and TRBJ1-4; D may be TRBD1 (5 bases). The CDR3 covers 16 residues. The germline V gene has CDR1 LNHDA and CDR2 SQIVND (reference sequence). V gave up 2 bases and J gave up 2 bases, with 12 bases separating them. The part of the CDR3 DNA that was read is TGTGCCAGTAGTATAATACAGGAAGGCACTAATGAAAAA. Translated, it gives CASSIIQEGTNEK. The whole CDR3 protein is CASSIIQEGTNEKLFF.

Remarks on this clone: The read ends 3 residues early relative to the CDR3; the germline J gene fills the gap. The V gene is TRBV5-1, the J gene TRBJ1-2; 8 nucleotides align to TRBD1. Germline CDR1 is SGHRS and CDR2 is YFSETQ. There are 15 residues in the CDR3. CDR3 residues: CASSLGFQGASGYTF. The DNA read from the CDR3 is TGCGCCAGCAGCTTGGGATTCCAGGGGGCCAGCGGC.